This T cell receptor beta chain was profiled in a study of T cells after posttransplantation cyclophosphamide (dated by TCRdb to the mid-2010s). With respect to the entire study: Using TRB sequencing, the study followed how the T cell repertoire reconstituted after myeloablative bone marrow transplantation in which posttransplantation cyclophosphamide served as GVHD prophylaxis. Samples from about 32 PTCy-treated patients and some 16 related bone marrow donors of those patients were subjected to antigen receptor sequencing. Blood from every one of the 30 to 35 PTCy patients who had 1-year posttransplant specimens underwent TRB sequencing. TRB sequencing was also done on up to about 3 additional blood samples from 2 to 5.2 years after transplant in 3 patients, and on pretransplant blood from a handful of patients. TRA and TRB clonality were tightly correlated in 9 samples, so subsequent TCR analyses focused on TRB only. Public TRB sequences were checked against a database of over 3,600 sequences associated with responses to pathogens, tumor antigens, self-antigens and alloantigens. Study-level results and caveats: Donor-recipient similarity was low at 1-2 months but rose over the first year, and later blood repertoires were often dominated by donor CD8+ memory clones. The TRB repertoires of T cells infiltrating skin or the GI tract showed only limited overlap with the TRB repertoires found in blood. Across the roughly 48 patients, TRB clonality was highly associated with recipient CMV seropositivity and CMV reactivation, and diversity with PTCy was similar to that in the CNI/methotrexate controls.

This sample's treatment or condition label indicates: high-dose cyclophosphamide on days +3 and +4 as single-agent GVHD prophylaxis. PTCy patients received busulfan and fludarabine conditioning, a related or unrelated marrow graft, and cyclophosphamide on days +3 and +4. The PTCy-treated patients were enrolled in a prospective multi-institutional clinical trial. Peripheral blood and bone marrow mononuclear cells were isolated by Ficoll-Hypaque density centrifugation and were cryopreserved. Genomic DNA was used for TRB sequencing, which was performed with the immunoSEQ assay at survey resolution or with the hsTCRB kit. The study's processing was this. Initial read processing used immunoSEQ software, and repertoire analyses used the LymphoSeq R package. Clonality was computed as 1 minus normalized Shannon entropy; Gini coefficient was also calculated for each TRB dataset. Phenotypes of unsorted samples were inferred by mapping TRB sequences from sorted subsets of the recipient or donor onto the same recipient's unsorted samples. Held by TCRdb, this immuneACCESS table contains in-frame sequences only and omits some clones. Under half of the omission traces to an unresolved V gene where checked; the cause of the rest is unknown. D and trimming come from the DNA, and the V and J calls and clone size come from that table. For this sample, tens of thousands of clones are listed, none of them singletons. Of the sample, around 1.9% is held by the ten largest clones.

This clone was observed many times. What antigen it recognizes has not been identified. There are no base qualities to consult, and no much larger clone falls within one base. V sheds 5 bases and J sheds 4 bases, leaving 11 bases between their ends. The germline V gene specifies SGHTA as CDR1 and FQGTGA as CDR2. Including cysteine and phenylalanine, the CDR3 has 13 amino acids. Just the 39-base CDR3 DNA is kept, in frame starting at base 1. The chain links TRBV7-3 with TRBJ1-1; too little of a D gene remains to name it. The receptor was isolated from a young adult male patient who received an allogeneic stem cell transplant from a related donor, was CMV-positive, and had no GVHD. After a transplant, some T cells may be the graft donor's own cells. Here the sequenced sample was PBMCs, taken after allogeneic stem cell transplant with posttransplant cyclophosphamide. The CDR3 region reads CASSKQRFTEAFF. The DNA is as follows: TGTGCCAGCAGCAAACAACGATTCACTGAAGCTTTCTTT. Supplemented by the reference TRBV7-3 and TRBJ1-1 proteins around the CDR3, the complete variable domain is GAGVSQTPSNKVTEKGKYVELRCDPISGHTALYWYRQSLGQGPEFLIYFQGTGAADDSGLPNDRFFAVRPEGSVSTLKIQRTERGDSAVYLCASSKQRFTEAFFGQGTRLTVV.